This is a list of T cell receptor beta chains from one sample in a study of neurological immune-mediated disorders. TCRdb re-called the 5' RACE reads with MiXCR, one entry per CDR3 protein. The data contain roughly 45,000 distinct CDR3 sequences, approximately 15% of them seen just once; the ten biggest clones take up roughly 11%. Sequenced input: PBMCs. The receptors originated from a man between 25 and 39 years old in good health. Each CDR3 is given with its conserved first and last residue. A D gene is named only where the DNA matches it firmly. Part of the rows lack a size; the others show once, few, many or a class for expanded clones.

V gene	D gene	J gene	clone size	CDR3 DNA	CDR3 protein
TRBV12-3/TRBV12-4	TRBD2	TRBJ2-3	many	TGTGCCAGCAGTTCCTATGGGTCCGGGAGGGCCGCAGATACGCAGTATTTT	CASSSYGSGRAADTQYF
TRBV7-3	TRBD2	TRBJ2-3	many	TGTGCCAGCAGCTTAACCCTAGCGGAGAAGGATACAGATACGCAGTATTTT	CASSLTLAEKDTDTQYF
TRBV24-1	TRBD2	TRBJ2-1	many	TGTGCCACCAGTGATCTTCCCGTAAGCGGGATAAGAGATGAGCAGTTCTTC	CATSDLPVSGIRDEQFF
TRBV28	NA	TRBJ1-2	many	TGTGCCAGCAGCACAGGGTACGGCGGCTACACCTTC	CASSTGYGGYTF
TRBV7-2	NA	TRBJ2-5	many	TGTGCCAGCAGCACGGACGGAGATGTTCAAGAGACCCAGTACTTC	CASSTDGDVQETQYF
TRBV20-1	NA	TRBJ2-5	many	TGCAGGGGCGTGGGGCTACAAGAGACCCAGTACTTC	CRGVGLQETQYF
TRBV20-1	NA	TRBJ1-1	many	TGCAGTGCCAGTGAAGCTTTCTTT	CSASEAFF
TRBV7-2	NA	TRBJ2-1	many	TGTGCCAGCAAATTAGGCAATGAGCGGTTCTTC	CASKLGNERFF
TRBV27	NA	TRBJ1-1	NA	TGTGCCAGCAGTTTCGACCGTTTGAACACTGAAGCTTTCTTT	CASSFDRLNTEAFF
TRBV9	NA	TRBJ2-4	many	TGTGCCAGCAGCCCCGCAGGCTGGGGCTTGGACATTCAGTACTTC	CASSPAGWGLDIQYF
TRBV5-1	TRBD2	TRBJ2-2	many	TGCGCCAGCAGCTTGACCAGCGGGGGACCTCGGACCGGGGAGCTGTTTTTT	CASSLTSGGPRTGELFF
TRBV5-6	NA	TRBJ2-5	many	TGTGCCAGCAGCCAAAGCGAAGAGACCCAGTACTTC	CASSQSEETQYF
TRBV20-1	NA	TRBJ1-2	many	TGCAGTGCTAGAGATAGGAGGGAATGGTATGGCTACACCTTC	CSARDRREWYGYTF
TRBV9	TRBD2	TRBJ2-1	many	TGTGCCAGCAGCGCTCCTAGCGGGAGATGGAATGAGCAGTTCTTC	CASSAPSGRWNEQFF
TRBV5-1	NA	TRBJ2-1	many	TGCGCCAGCAGCTTGGGGATCGATGAGCAGTTCTTC	CASSLGIDEQFF
TRBV27	NA	TRBJ2-1	many	TGTGCCAGCAGTTTATCACATACTAGAGGGGTGGCACATGAGCAGTTCTTC	CASSLSHTRGVAHEQFF
TRBV3-1	NA	TRBJ1-5	NA	TGTGCCAGCAGCCAAGAAGGCGCGCCGGATCAGCCCCAGCATTTT	CASSQEGAPDQPQHF
TRBV28	NA	TRBJ1-5	many	TGTGCCATCGTACCCGGAACTACTAATCAGCCCCAGCATTTT	CAIVPGTTNQPQHF
TRBV29-1	TRBD1	TRBJ2-1	many	TGCAGCGTTGATTCAGGGACAGGGAGGAACAATGAGCAGTTCTTC	CSVDSGTGRNNEQFF
TRBV20-1	TRBD1	TRBJ1-2	many	TGCAGTGCTAGGGGACAGCTCTATGGCTACACCTTC	CSARGQLYGYTF
TRBV5-6	NA	TRBJ2-3	many	TGTGCCAGCAGGGTGGGGGTGATGGATACGCAGTATTTT	CASRVGVMDTQYF
TRBV24-1	NA	TRBJ2-1	many	TGTGCCACCAGTGAGGACCCCTTGGGTGAGCAGTTCTTC	CATSEDPLGEQFF
TRBV7-9	NA	TRBJ2-3	many	TGTGCCAGCAGCTTAGCGGTTTTCAGTAGCACAGATACGCAGTATTTT	CASSLAVFSSTDTQYF
TRBV3-1	TRBD2	TRBJ2-1	many	TGTGCCAGCAGCCAGCTAACCATCGGGGGGAGCTCCTACAATGAGCAGTTCTTC	CASSQLTIGGSSYNEQFF
TRBV20-1	NA	TRBJ2-3	many	TGCAGTGCTAGATCGGCGGGGTGGGATACGCAGTATTTT	CSARSAGWDTQYF
TRBV3-1	NA	TRBJ2-6	many	TGTGCCAGCAGCCCGGGGACCATAATCTCTCACAACTCTGGGGCCAACGTCCTGACTTTC	CASSPGTIISHNSGANVLTF
TRBV29-1	NA	TRBJ2-7	many	TGCAGCGTTGACACCGGGACGTTGGAGCAGTACTTC	CSVDTGTLEQYF
TRBV5-1	TRBD2	TRBJ2-7	many	TGCGCCAGCAGCCCTAGCGGGGAAGCCTACGAGCAGTACTTC	CASSPSGEAYEQYF
TRBV15	NA	TRBJ1-5	many	TGTGCCACCAGCAGAGACAGCGTCCTCAATCAGCCCCAGCATTTT	CATSRDSVLNQPQHF
TRBV7-7	NA	TRBJ2-1	many	TGTGCCAGCAGCAAAGACCGATACAATGAGCAGTTCTTC	CASSKDRYNEQFF
TRBV5-1	NA	TRBJ1-1	many	TGCGCCAGCAGCTTGGCTGGGGTGGACACTGAAGCTTTCTTT	CASSLAGVDTEAFF
TRBV5-1	TRBD2	TRBJ2-1	many	TGCGCCAGCAGCTTTGGGACTAGCGGGAGGGCCAGGGAGTACAATGAGCAGTTCTTC	CASSFGTSGRAREYNEQFF
TRBV29-1	NA	TRBJ2-1	NA	TGCAGCGTTCCGGTTGTGTATGAGCAGTTCTTC	CSVPVVYEQFF
TRBV29-1	NA	TRBJ1-2	many	TGCAGCGTTGAAGAGGCAGGGGCTGGGTTATCCTATGGCTACACCTTC	CSVEEAGAGLSYGYTF
TRBV28	TRBD2	TRBJ2-7	many	TGTGCCAGCAGTTCCGGGGGGTGGTACGAGCAGTACTTC	CASSSGGWYEQYF
TRBV10-2	TRBD2	TRBJ2-7	many	TGCGCCAGCAAAACTAGCGGGAGTGTATACGAGCAGTACTTC	CASKTSGSVYEQYF
TRBV4-2	TRBD2	TRBJ2-1	many	TGTGCCAGCAGCACCCGGACTAGCGGGGGGGCCAATGAGCAGTTCTTC	CASSTRTSGGANEQFF
TRBV4-1	TRBD1	TRBJ2-7	NA	TGCGCCAGCAGCCAAGGACAGGGGGCTTCCTACGAGCAGTACTTC	CASSQGQGASYEQYF
TRBV9	TRBD2	TRBJ2-1	many	TGTGCCAGCAGCGTAGACGGGAGGGCCCCGTCGAATGAGCAGTTCTTC	CASSVDGRAPSNEQFF
TRBV28	NA	TRBJ2-1	many	TGTGCCATCAGTTCACCCCCGGGACACAATGAGCAGTTCTTC	CAISSPPGHNEQFF
TRBV7-2	TRBD2	TRBJ2-7	many	TGTGCCAGCAGCATGCCGAATGGACTAGCGGGCTACGAGCAGTACTTC	CASSMPNGLAGYEQYF
TRBV20-1	NA	TRBJ2-1	NA	TGCAGTGCGAAGGGGATCAATGAGCAGTTCTTC	CSAKGINEQFF
TRBV5-1	NA	TRBJ1-4	many	TGCGCCAGCAGCTCCGGGGTCGCTGGGTCTAATGAAAAACTGTTTTTT	CASSSGVAGSNEKLFF
TRBV12-3/TRBV12-4	TRBD2	TRBJ2-2	many	TGTGCCAGCAGCTTCCAGGGAACTAGCGGGAGAGGCACCGGGGAGCTGTTTTTT	CASSFQGTSGRGTGELFF
TRBV18	NA	TRBJ1-1	many	TGTGCCAGCTCACCACCGGGACTGGGCTTTGAAGCTTTCTTT	CASSPPGLGFEAFF
TRBV5-1	TRBD2	TRBJ2-6	many	TGCGCCAGCAGCTTGGCCGCGGGGGCTGGGGCCAACGTCCTGACTTTC	CASSLAAGAGANVLTF
TRBV20-1	TRBD2	TRBJ2-6	many	TGCAGTGCTTTGGGACTAGCGGGAGGGCGCTCTGGGGCCAACGTCCTGACTTTC	CSALGLAGGRSGANVLTF
TRBV6-5	NA	TRBJ1-1	many	TGTGCCAGCAGGGAGGACAGATTCAACACTGAAGCTTTCTTT	CASREDRFNTEAFF
TRBV15	NA	TRBJ2-7	many	TGTGCCACCAGCAGAGATGCTTCTCGCGAGCAGTACTTC	CATSRDASREQYF
TRBV12-3/TRBV12-4	NA	TRBJ2-7	many	TGTGCCAGCAGTTTATGGGGCGACGAGCAGTACTTC	CASSLWGDEQYF
TRBV7-9	NA	TRBJ2-1	many	TGTGCCAGCAGCTTAGATGAGCAGTTCTTC	CASSLDEQFF
TRBV9	TRBD1	TRBJ2-2	many	TGTGCCAGCAGCCCCGAAGTAGGGACAGTCACCGGGGAGCTGTTTTTT	CASSPEVGTVTGELFF
TRBV3-1	TRBD1	TRBJ1-6	many	TGTGCCAGCAGAAACGGACAGGCGGGATCACCCCTCCACTTT	CASRNGQAGSPLHF